This record looks at one T cell receptor beta chain sequence and its context. J lost 3 bases, V lost 9 bases, and 10 bases had no gene match. CDR1 is SGHRS and CDR2 is YFSETQ in the germline V gene. The CDR3 consists of 14 residues. The method was immunoSEQ multiplex PCR; TCRdb's version includes in-frame clones alone and lacks a portion of them. The sample gives approximately 490,000 clones, approximately 86% of which show up once; 0.7% is in the top ten. The data were obtained in a study of blood T cell repertoires in COVID-19. Symptom resolution, clearance, or two negative PCRs marked donors in Cohort 3 as recovered.

The sample taken for sequencing was PBMCs or T cells enriched from blood (not recorded which). The V and J genes are TRBV5-1 and TRBJ1-1, with 8 bases that match TRBD1. This receptor was taken from a woman younger than 35 who had recovered from COVID-19. CDR3 bases: TGCGCCACCAGAAGAGGACAGGGAGACACTGAAGCTTTCTTT. It translates to CATRRGQGDTEAFF.